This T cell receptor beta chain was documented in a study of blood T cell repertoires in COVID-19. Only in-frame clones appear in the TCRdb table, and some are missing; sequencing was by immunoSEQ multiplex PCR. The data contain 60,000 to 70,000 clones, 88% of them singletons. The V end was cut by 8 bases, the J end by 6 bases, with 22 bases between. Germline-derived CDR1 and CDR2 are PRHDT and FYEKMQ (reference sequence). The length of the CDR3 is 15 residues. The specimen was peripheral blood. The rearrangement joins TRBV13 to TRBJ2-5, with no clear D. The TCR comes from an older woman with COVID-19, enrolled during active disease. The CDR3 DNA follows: TGTGCCAGCGCATGGGCCTTAGGCCGGTTGAAGACCCAGTACTTC. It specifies CASAWALGRLKTQYF.